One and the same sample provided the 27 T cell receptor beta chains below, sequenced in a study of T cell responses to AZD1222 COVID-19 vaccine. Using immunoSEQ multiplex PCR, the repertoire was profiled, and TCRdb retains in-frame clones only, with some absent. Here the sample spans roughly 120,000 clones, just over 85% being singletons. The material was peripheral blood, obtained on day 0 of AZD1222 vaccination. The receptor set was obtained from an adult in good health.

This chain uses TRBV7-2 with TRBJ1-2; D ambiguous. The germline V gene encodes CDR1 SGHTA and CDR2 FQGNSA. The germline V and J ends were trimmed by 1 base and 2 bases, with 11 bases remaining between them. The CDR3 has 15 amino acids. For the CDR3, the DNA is TGTGCCAGCAGCTTAGATAACGGTCCAAACTATGGCTACACCTTC. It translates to CASSLDNGPNYGYTF.

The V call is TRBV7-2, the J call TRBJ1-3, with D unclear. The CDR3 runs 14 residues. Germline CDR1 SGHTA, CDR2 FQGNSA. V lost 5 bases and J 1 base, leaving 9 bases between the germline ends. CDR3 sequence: CASSPGVSGNTIYF. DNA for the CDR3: TGTGCCAGCAGCCCGGGAGTTTCTGGAAACACCATATATTTT.

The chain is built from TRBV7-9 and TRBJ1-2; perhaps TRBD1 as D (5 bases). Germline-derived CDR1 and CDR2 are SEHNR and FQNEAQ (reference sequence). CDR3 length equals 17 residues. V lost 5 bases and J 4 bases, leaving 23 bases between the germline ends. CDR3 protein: CASSPMPFGGRVYGYTF. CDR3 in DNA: TGTGCCAGCAGCCCCATGCCCTTCGGGGGAAGAGTCTATGGCTACACCTTC.

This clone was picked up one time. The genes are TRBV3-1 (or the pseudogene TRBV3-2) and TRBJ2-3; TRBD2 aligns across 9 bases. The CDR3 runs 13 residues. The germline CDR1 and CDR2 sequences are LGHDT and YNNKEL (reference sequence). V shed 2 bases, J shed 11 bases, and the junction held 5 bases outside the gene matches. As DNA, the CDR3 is TGTGCCAGCAGCCAAAAGACTAGCGGATGGCAGTATTTT. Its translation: CASSQKTSGWQYF.

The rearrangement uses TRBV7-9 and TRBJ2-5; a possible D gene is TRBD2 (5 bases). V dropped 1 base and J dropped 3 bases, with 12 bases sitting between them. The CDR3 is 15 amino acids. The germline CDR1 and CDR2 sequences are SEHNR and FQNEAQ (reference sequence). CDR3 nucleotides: TGTGCCAGCAGCTTAGGGGCAGGACTGGAAGAGACCCAGTACTTC. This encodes CASSLGAGLEETQYF.

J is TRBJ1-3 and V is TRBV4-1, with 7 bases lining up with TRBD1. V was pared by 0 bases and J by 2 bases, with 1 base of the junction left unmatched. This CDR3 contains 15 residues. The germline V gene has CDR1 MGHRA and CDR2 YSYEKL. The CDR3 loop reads CASSQDQGAGNTIYF. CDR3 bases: TGCGCCAGCAGCCAAGACCAGGGGGCTGGAAACACCATATATTTT.

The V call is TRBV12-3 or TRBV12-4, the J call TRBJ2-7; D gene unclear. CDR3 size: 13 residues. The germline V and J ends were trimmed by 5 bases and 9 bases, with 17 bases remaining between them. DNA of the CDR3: TGTGCCAGCAGTCCCTCTCATGGGGTACTGCAGTACTTC. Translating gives CASSPSHGVLQYF.

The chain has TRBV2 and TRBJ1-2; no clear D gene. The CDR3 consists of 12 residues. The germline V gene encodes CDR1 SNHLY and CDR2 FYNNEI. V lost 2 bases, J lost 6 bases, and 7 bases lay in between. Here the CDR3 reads CASSESGNGYTF. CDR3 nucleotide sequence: TGTGCCAGCAGTGAATCCGGGAATGGCTACACCTTC. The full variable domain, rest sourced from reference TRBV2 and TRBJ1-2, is EPEVTQTPSHQVTQMGQEVILRCVPISNHLYFYWYRQILGQKVEFLVSFYNNEISEKSEIFDDQFSVERPDGSNFTLKIRSTKLEDSAMYFCASSESGNGYTFGSGTRLTVV.

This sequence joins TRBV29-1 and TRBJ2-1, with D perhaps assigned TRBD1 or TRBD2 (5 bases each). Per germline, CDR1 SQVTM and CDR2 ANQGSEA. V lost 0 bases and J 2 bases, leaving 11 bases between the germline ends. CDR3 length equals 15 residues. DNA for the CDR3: TGCAGCGTTGAAGATGAGGGGCTAGCCTACAATGAGCAGTTCTTC. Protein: CSVEDEGLAYNEQFF.

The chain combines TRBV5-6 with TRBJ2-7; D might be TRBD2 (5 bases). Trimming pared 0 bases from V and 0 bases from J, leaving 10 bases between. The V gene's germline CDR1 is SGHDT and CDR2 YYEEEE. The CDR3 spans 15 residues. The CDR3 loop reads CASSLGPAASYEQYF. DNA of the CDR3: TGTGCCAGCAGCTTGGGGCCAGCGGCCTCCTACGAGCAGTACTTC.

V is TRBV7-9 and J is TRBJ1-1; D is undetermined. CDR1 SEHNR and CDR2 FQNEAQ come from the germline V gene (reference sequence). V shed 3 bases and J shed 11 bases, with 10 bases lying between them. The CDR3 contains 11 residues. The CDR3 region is CASSFPGRAFF. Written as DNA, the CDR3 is TGTGCCAGCAGCTTTCCGGGGAGGGCTTTCTTT.

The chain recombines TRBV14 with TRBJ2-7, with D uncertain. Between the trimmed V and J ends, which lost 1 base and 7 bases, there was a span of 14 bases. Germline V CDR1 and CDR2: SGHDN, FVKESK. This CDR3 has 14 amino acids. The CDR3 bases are TGTGCCAGCAGCCAAGCATGGGTTATGGGGGAGCAGTACTTC. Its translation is CASSQAWVMGEQYF.

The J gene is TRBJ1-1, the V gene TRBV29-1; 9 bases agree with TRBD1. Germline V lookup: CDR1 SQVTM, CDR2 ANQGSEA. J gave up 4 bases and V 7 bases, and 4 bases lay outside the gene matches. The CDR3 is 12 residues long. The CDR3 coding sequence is TGCAGCGCCGACAGGGGGGGCACTGAAGCTTTCTTT. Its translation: CSADRGGTEAFF.

The CDR3 spells CASSQDLETQYF. The DNA for the CDR3 is TGCGCCAGCAGCCAAGATCTGGAGACCCAGTACTTC. This rearrangement joins TRBV4-1 to TRBJ2-5; D not resolved. The CDR3 totals 12 residues. Germline V gives CDR1 MGHRA, CDR2 YSYEKL. The V gene lost 0 bases and the J gene lost 5 bases, with 4 bases spanning the gap.

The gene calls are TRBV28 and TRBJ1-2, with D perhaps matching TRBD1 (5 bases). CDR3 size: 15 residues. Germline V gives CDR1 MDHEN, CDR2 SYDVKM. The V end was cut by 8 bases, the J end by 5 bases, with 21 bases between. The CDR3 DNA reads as TGTGCCAGCGAAACCGGGACCCAACATCTTTATGGCTACACCTTC. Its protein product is CASETGTQHLYGYTF.

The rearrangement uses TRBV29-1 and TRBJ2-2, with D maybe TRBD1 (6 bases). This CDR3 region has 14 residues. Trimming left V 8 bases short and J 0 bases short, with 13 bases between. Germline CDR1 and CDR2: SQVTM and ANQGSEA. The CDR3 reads CSYVDRSNTGELFF. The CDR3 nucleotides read TGCAGCTACGTGGACAGATCGAACACCGGGGAGCTGTTTTTT.

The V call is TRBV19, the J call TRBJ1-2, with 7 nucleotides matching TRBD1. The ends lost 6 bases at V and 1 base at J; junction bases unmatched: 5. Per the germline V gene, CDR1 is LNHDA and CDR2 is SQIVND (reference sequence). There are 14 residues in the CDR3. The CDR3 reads CASRATGSNYGYTF. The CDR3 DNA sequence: TGTGCCAGTAGGGCGACAGGGAGTAACTATGGCTACACCTTC.

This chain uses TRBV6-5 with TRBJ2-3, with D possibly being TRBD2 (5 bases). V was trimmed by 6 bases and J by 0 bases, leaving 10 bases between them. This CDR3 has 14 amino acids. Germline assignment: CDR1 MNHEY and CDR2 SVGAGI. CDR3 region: CASRTSRSTDTQYF. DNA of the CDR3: TGTGCCAGCAGAACTAGTAGGAGCACAGATACGCAGTATTTT.

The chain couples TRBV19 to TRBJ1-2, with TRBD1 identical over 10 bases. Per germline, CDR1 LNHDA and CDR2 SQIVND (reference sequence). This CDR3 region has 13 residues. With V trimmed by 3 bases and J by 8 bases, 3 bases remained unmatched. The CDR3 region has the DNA TGTGCCAGTAGTATCGACAGGGGGCGAGGCTACACCTTC. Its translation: CASSIDRGRGYTF.

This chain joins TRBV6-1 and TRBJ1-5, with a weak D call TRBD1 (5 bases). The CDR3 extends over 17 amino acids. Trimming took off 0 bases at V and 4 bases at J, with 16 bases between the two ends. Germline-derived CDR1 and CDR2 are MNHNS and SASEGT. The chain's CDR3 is CASSEALTGAANQPQHF. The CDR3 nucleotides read TGTGCCAGCAGTGAAGCGCTTACCGGGGCAGCTAATCAGCCCCAGCATTTT.

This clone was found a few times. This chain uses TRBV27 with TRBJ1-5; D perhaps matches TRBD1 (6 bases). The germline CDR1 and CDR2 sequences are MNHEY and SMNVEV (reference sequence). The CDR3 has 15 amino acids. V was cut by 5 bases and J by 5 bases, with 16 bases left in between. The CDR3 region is CASSDTGIGDQPQHF. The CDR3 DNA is TGTGCCAGCAGTGATACAGGGATCGGGGATCAGCCCCAGCATTTT.

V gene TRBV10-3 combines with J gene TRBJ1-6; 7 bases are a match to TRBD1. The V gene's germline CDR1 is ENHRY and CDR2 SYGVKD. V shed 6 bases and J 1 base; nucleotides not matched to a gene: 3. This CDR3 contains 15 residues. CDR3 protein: CAISGGQSYNSPLHF. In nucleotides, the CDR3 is TGTGCCATCAGCGGGGGACAGTCCTATAATTCACCCCTCCACTTT.

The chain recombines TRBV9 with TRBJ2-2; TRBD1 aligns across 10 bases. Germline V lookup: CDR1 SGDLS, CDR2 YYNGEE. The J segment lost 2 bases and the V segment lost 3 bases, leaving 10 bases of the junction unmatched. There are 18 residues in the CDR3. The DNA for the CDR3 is TGTGCCAGCAGCGGACGACAGGGGGCGCAAATTAACACCGGGGAGCTGTTTTTT. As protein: CASSGRQGAQINTGELFF.

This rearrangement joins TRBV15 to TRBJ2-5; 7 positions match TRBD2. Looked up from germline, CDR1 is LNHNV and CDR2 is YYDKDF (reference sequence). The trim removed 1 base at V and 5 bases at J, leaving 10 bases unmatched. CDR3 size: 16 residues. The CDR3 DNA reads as TGTGCCACCAGCAGAGGCAGCGGGGACCTTAAGGAGACCCAGTACTTC. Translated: CATSRGSGDLKETQYF.

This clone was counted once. The CDR3 nucleotides read TGTGCCAGCTCCCGAGGGACAGGTCTGCATTCACCCCTCCACTTT. It encodes CASSRGTGLHSPLHF. V gene TRBV18 combines with J gene TRBJ1-6, with 8 positions matching TRBD1. Germline V CDR1 and CDR2: KGHSH, LQKENI. V dropped 6 bases and J dropped 8; count of bases not matched to a gene: 9. The length of the CDR3 is 15 residues.

This CDR3 is CASSPLGGSYEQYF. DNA of the CDR3: TGTGCCAGCAGTCCCTTGGGCGGGAGCTACGAGCAGTACTTC. The V gene is TRBV27, the J gene TRBJ2-7; 7 bases are a match to TRBD2. The trim removed 5 bases at V and 3 bases at J, leaving 7 bases unmatched. Germline lookup yields CDR1 MNHEY and CDR2 SMNVEV (reference sequence). This CDR3 has 14 amino acids.

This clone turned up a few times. The CDR3 nucleotides read TGTGCCACCAGTCCCGCAGGGGAGAACACTGAAGCTTTCTTT. Translated, it gives CATSPAGENTEAFF. The genes are TRBV24-1 and TRBJ1-1; D is possibly TRBD1 (6 bases). Germline V gives CDR1 KGHDR, CDR2 SFDVKD. Trimming left V 6 bases short and J 1 base short, with 11 bases between. The CDR3 consists of 14 residues.